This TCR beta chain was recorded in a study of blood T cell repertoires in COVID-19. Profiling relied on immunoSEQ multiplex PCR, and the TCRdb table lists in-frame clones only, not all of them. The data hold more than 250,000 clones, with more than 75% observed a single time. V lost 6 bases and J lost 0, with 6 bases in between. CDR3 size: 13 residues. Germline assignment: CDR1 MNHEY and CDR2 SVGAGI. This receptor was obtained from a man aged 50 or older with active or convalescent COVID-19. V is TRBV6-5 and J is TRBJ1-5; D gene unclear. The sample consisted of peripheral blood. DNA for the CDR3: TGTGCCAGCAGGTTACATAGCAATCAGCCCCAGCATTTT. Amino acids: CASRLHSNQPQHF.